This is a list of T cell receptor beta chains from one sample in a study of T cell repertoires in cytomegalovirus infection. TCRdb reanalysed the reads using MiXCR and keeps one entry per CDR3 protein. This sample yields around 630,000 distinct CDR3 sequences, of which roughly 24% are seen a single time; less than 9.5% belongs to the top ten. Sequenced input: CD8+ T cells from PBMCs. The receptors stem from a human donor in good health (CMV status not recorded). Some clones in this sample may be carry-over from other donors' samples. The CDR3 runs from the conserved cysteine through the conserved F or W. A D gene is named only where the DNA matches it firmly. Only some rows state a clone size, as once, few, many or a class for expanded clones.

>TRBV29-1|few|TRBJ1-4|NA
CSVERGAKLFF
TGCAGCGTTGAACGGGGGGCGAAACTGTTTTTT
>TRBV2|NA|TRBJ2-1|TRBD2
CASSGIPTRGGWKYNEQFF
TGTGCCAGCAGTGGGATCCCTACGCGGGGGGGTTGGAAGTACAATGAGCAGTTCTTC
>TRBV13|once|TRBJ2-3|TRBD2
CASSARGSTDTQYF
TGTGCCAGCAGCGCGCGGGGGAGCACAGATACGCAGTATTTT
>TRBV20-1|few|TRBJ1-5|NA
CSARSQQPQHF
TGCAGTGCTAGATCCCAACAGCCCCAGCATTTT
>TRBV7-9|few|TRBJ1-2|NA
CASPDRAEEIYGYTF
TGTGCCAGCCCGGACAGAGCCGAAGAGATCTATGGCTACACCTTC
>TRBV20-1|few|TRBJ1-4|NA
CSARDWGGAFNEKLFF
TGCAGTGCTAGAGATTGGGGAGGGGCCTTTAATGAAAAACTGTTTTTT
>TRBV7-9|few|TRBJ2-1|NA
CASSPNNNEQFF
TGTGCCAGCAGCCCCAATAACAATGAGCAGTTCTTC
>TRBV6-2/TRBV6-3|many|TRBJ1-2|TRBD1
CASSYDRVSTYGYTF
TGTGCCAGCAGTTACGACAGGGTCTCTACTTATGGCTACACCTTC
>TRBV20-1|NA|TRBJ1-1|NA
CSAKENTEAFF
TGCAGTGCTAAAGAGAACACTGAAGCTTTCTTT
>TRBV10-3|many|TRBJ2-5|NA
CATGTPGLETQYF
TGTGCCACCGGGACCCCAGGTCTGGAGACCCAGTACTTC
>TRBV7-1|NA|TRBJ2-2|NA
CASFGAGELFF
TGTGCCAGCTTCGGGGCCGGGGAGCTGTTTTTT
>TRBV20-1|few|TRBJ2-5|TRBD1
CSARQTGSAETQYF
TGCAGTGCTAGACAGACAGGGAGCGCAGAGACCCAGTACTTC
>TRBV10-3|NA|TRBJ2-3|NA
CAISGRMGGDTQYF
TGTGCCATCAGTGGACGAATGGGTGGAGATACGCAGTATTTT
>TRBV7-2|few|TRBJ1-4|NA
CASSLAGISTNEKLFF
TGTGCCAGCAGCTTAGCGGGGATATCAACTAATGAAAAACTGTTTTTT
>TRBV7-8|many|TRBJ2-6|NA
CASSLDPGAGANVLTF
TGTGCCAGCAGCTTAGACCCGGGGGCGGGGGCCAACGTCCTGACTTTC
>TRBV20-1|NA|TRBJ2-1|NA
CSARTEGGLGAPYNEQFF
TGCAGTGCTAGGACAGAGGGGGGGTTGGGGGCCCCCTACAATGAGCAGTTCTTC
>TRBV13|NA|TRBJ2-5|NA
CASSWAGNRETQYF
TGTGCCAGCAGCTGGGCGGGCAACCGAGAGACCCAGTACTTC
>TRBV7-9|NA|TRBJ2-1|TRBD2
CASTPGTSEYNEQFF
TGTGCCAGCACCCCCGGGACTAGCGAATACAATGAGCAGTTCTTC
>TRBV4-2|few|TRBJ2-1|TRBD2
CASSQDRGEPYNEQFF
TGTGCCAGCAGCCAAGATCGGGGGGAGCCGTACAATGAGCAGTTCTTC